The 23 T cell receptor beta chains in this list originate from one sample, sequenced in a study of control samples from healthy donors and cancer patients. Repertoires were generated with immunoSEQ multiplex PCR, while TCRdb's copy carries only in-frame clones and drops some. The data contain about 65,000 clones, 90% of them singletons. The sequencing input was PBMCs. The origin of the receptors is a woman aged 50 to 60 with colorectal cancer.

This chain links TRBV10-3 with TRBJ1-1; D gene unclear. This CDR3 contains 13 residues. Trimming took off 7 bases at V and 3 bases at J, with 12 bases between the two ends. Germline V gene sequence: CDR1 ENHRY, CDR2 SYGVKD. In DNA, the CDR3 is TGTGCCATCATAGTCGAAAGGGACACTGAAGCTTTCTTT. Protein sequence: CAIIVERDTEAFF.

This chain links TRBV6-4 with TRBJ2-2; TRBD2 matches at 9 bases. The CDR3 spans 16 residues. Trimming took 4 bases from V and 1 from J; bases not matched to a gene: 4. Per the germline V gene, CDR1 is MRHNA and CDR2 is SNTAGT. The CDR3 protein is CASSASGGRNTGELFF. DNA for the CDR3: TGTGCCAGCAGTGCCAGCGGGGGGCGGAACACCGGGGAGCTGTTTTTT.

The chain joins TRBV10-3 to TRBJ1-2; no clear D gene. Germline lookup yields CDR1 ENHRY and CDR2 SYGVKD. V lost 3 bases, J lost 5 bases, and 13 bases lay in between. This CDR3 is built from 14 residues. The CDR3, as DNA: TGTGCCATCAGTGAATTGGGCGCGGGATATGGCTACACCTTC. Translating it yields CAISELGAGYGYTF.

The chain is built from TRBV25-1 and TRBJ1-2; unclear D gene. Trimming left V 1 base short and J 2 bases short, with 14 bases between. Germline loops: CDR1 MGHDK, CDR2 SYGVNS. CDR3 length: 16 residues. The CDR3 sequence: CASSESGRLQNYGYTF. The CDR3 DNA follows: TGTGCCAGCAGTGAATCGGGCCGTCTACAGAACTATGGCTACACCTTC.

V is TRBV27 and J is TRBJ2-5; the match to TRBD1 covers 7 bases. Germline CDR1 and CDR2: MNHEY and SMNVEV (reference sequence). The CDR3 runs to 14 residues. After removal of 8 bases from V and 5 bases from J, the junction contained 11 bases not matched to a gene. CDR3 nucleotides: TGTGCCAGCGGCCTAAGTGACAGGGAGGAGACCCAGTACTTC. It translates to CASGLSDREETQYF.

This chain joins TRBV13 and TRBJ2-7; D gene uncertain. Trimming removed 2 bases at V and 3 bases at J, with 5 bases between. This CDR3 has 12 residues. The germline CDR1 and CDR2 sequences are PRHDT and FYEKMQ (reference sequence). The chain's CDR3 is CASSLPSYEQYF. The CDR3 nucleotides read TGTGCCAGCAGCTTACCCAGCTACGAGCAGTACTTC.

The chain combines TRBV21-1 with TRBJ2-7; TRBD2, the table's D call, lacks a check against the DNA. TRBV21-1 is labeled a pseudogene. The CDR3 is 16 residues long. CDR3 sequence: CASSNPTDPHAYEQYF. The CDR3 DNA reads TGTGCCAGCAGCAACCCGACTGATCCACATGCCTACGAGCAGTACTTC.

This chain links TRBV6-5 with TRBJ2-6; D is undetermined. Germline-derived CDR1 and CDR2 are MNHEY and SVGAGI. V gave up 0 bases and J gave up 4 bases, with 10 bases separating them. CDR3 length: 16 residues. The chain's CDR3 is CASSYSAVPGANVLTF. The CDR3 DNA follows: TGTGCCAGCAGTTACTCGGCAGTCCCCGGGGCCAACGTCCTGACTTTC.

The V call is TRBV5-1, the J call TRBJ2-1; D unclear. Trimming took 0 bases from V and 5 from J, leaving 3 bases between them. Germline CDR1 and CDR2: SGHRS and YFSETQ. The CDR3 sequence is 12 residues long. In nucleotides, the CDR3 is TGCGCCAGCAGCTTGGGAAACAATGAGCAGTTCTTC. The encoded protein is CASSLGNNEQFF.

The CDR3 region is CASSLGHRGSEQYF. The CDR3 nucleotides are TGTGCCAGCAGCTTGGGGCACAGGGGCTCCGAGCAGTACTTC. This chain connects TRBV5-6 to TRBJ2-7; 7 positions match TRBD1. Germline CDR1 SGHDT, CDR2 YYEEEE. V lost 0 bases and J lost 6; bases outside the gene matches: 6. The CDR3 consists of 14 residues.

V gene TRBV11-2 combines with J gene TRBJ2-7, with D hard to call. The V end was cut by 2 bases, the J end by 3 bases, with 11 bases between. Germline V gene data show CDR1 as SGHAT and CDR2 as FQNNGV. The CDR3 loop spans 14 amino acids. The CDR3 nucleotides are TGTGCCAGCAGCTTACCGGACGGAAACTACGAGCAGTACTTC. It is translated as CASSLPDGNYEQYF.

The V and J genes are TRBV6-1 and TRBJ2-7; 7 bases are a match to TRBD1. The CDR3 contains 14 residues. CDR1 MNHNS and CDR2 SASEGT come from the germline V gene. V shed 2 bases, J shed 2 bases, and the junction held 3 bases outside the gene matches. CDR3 sequence reads: CASSELGTAYEQYF. CDR3 DNA: TGTGCCAGCAGTGAACTCGGGACAGCCTACGAGCAGTACTTC.

V usage is TRBV20-1 and J usage is TRBJ1-2; the D is unclear. This CDR3 comprises 11 residues. In germline, CDR1 is DFQATT, CDR2 SNEGSKA (reference sequence). The V end was cut by 3 bases, the J end by 4 bases, with 6 bases between. CDR3 bases: TGCAGTGCTAGGACGCTCTATGGCTACACCTTC. Translated, it gives CSARTLYGYTF.

This chain uses TRBV25-1 with TRBJ1-3; D gene uncertain. The germline V gene encodes CDR1 MGHDK and CDR2 SYGVNS. The CDR3 has 13 residues. The V end was cut by 2 bases, the J end by 2 bases, with 4 bases between. The CDR3 DNA sequence: TGTGCCAGCAGTGAACTGCCTGGAAACACCATATATTTT. It is translated as CASSELPGNTIYF.

The CDR3 nucleotides are TGTGCCTGCCAGGTCGCAGTAAATCCCTACGAGCAGTACTTC. This sequence encodes CACQVAVNPYEQYF. J is TRBJ2-7 and V is TRBV30, with D unresolved. Germline V lookup: CDR1 GTSNPN, CDR2 SVGIG (reference sequence). Trimming pared 6 bases from V and 2 bases from J, leaving 17 bases between. The CDR3 extends over 14 amino acids.

This chain joins TRBV5-8 and TRBJ1-5; D not certain. V lost 4 bases, J lost 1 base, and 15 bases lay in between. The CDR3 contains 16 residues. Germline CDR1 is SGHTS and CDR2 is YDEGEE. The CDR3, as DNA: TGTGCCAGCAGCCAGGCCGCAGGTCGAAGCAATCAGCCCCAGCATTTT. Amino acids: CASSQAAGRSNQPQHF. Variable domain in full (rest from reference TRBV5-8 and TRBJ1-5): EAGVTQSPTHLIKTRGQQATLRCSPISGHTSVYWYQQALGLGLQFLLWYDEGEERNRGNFPPRFSGRQFPNYSSELNVNALELEDSALYLCASSQAAGRSNQPQHFGDGTRLSIL.

The rearrangement links TRBV4-1 to TRBJ2-5; weak D call: TRBD2 (5 bases). Trimming stripped 4 bases from V and 5 bases from J, with 23 bases between. Germline V gene lookup returns CDR1 MGHRA and CDR2 YSYEKL. CDR3 size: 17 residues. The CDR3 nucleotides read TGCGCCAGCAGCCTCATGCCCTCGCTGACTAACCTTGAGACCCAGTACTTC. Its translation is CASSLMPSLTNLETQYF.

The V call is TRBV7-2, the J call TRBJ1-4, with D possibly matching TRBD1 (6 bases). Looked up from germline, CDR1 is SGHTA and CDR2 is FQGNSA. The CDR3 is made up of 15 amino acids. V lost 1 base to trimming and J lost 10 bases, with 16 bases between them. The CDR3 spells CASSLGGAGARKLFF. The CDR3 DNA is TGTGCCAGCAGCTTAGGGGGGGCAGGGGCGCGAAAACTGTTTTTT.

V and J are TRBV29-1 and TRBJ2-3; D is uncertain. V gave up 6 bases and J gave up 7 bases, with 17 bases separating them. The CDR3 runs 13 residues. The germline gives CDR1 SQVTM, CDR2 ANQGSEA. The CDR3 loop reads CSVNDQVVNTQYF. The CDR3 coding sequence is TGCAGCGTGAATGACCAGGTGGTAAATACGCAGTATTTT.

This clone was observed a single time. The chain employs TRBV9 and TRBJ1-2, with D possibly matching TRBD1 (6 bases). Per germline, CDR1 SGDLS and CDR2 YYNGEE. The V end was cut by 0 bases, the J end by 5 bases, with 11 bases between. The CDR3 totals 14 residues. The CDR3 DNA is TGTGCCAGCAGCGTAGGCAGGGGCGGGTATGGCTACACCTTC. It codes for CASSVGRGGYGYTF.

The chain combines TRBV2 with TRBJ2-5; the match to TRBD2 covers 14 bases. The CDR3 has 15 amino acids. The trim removed 6 bases at V and 6 bases at J, leaving 6 bases unmatched. From germline, CDR1 is SNHLY and CDR2 FYNNEI. CDR3 amino acids: CASSGGTSGGKTQYF. The CDR3 bases are TGTGCCAGCAGCGGGGGGACTAGCGGGGGAAAGACCCAGTACTTC.

The chain carries TRBV19 and TRBJ2-7; 7 positions match TRBD1. J lost 3 bases, V lost 5 bases, and 7 bases had no gene match. This CDR3 has 14 amino acids. The germline gives CDR1 LNHDA, CDR2 SQIVND (reference sequence). The CDR3 is CASSPTTGFYEQYF. The CDR3 DNA follows: TGTGCCAGTAGTCCAACGACAGGGTTCTACGAGCAGTACTTC. The complete variable domain, with remaining parts taken from reference TRBV19 and TRBJ2-7, reads DGGITQSPKYLFRKEGQNVTLSCEQNLNHDAMYWYRQDPGQGLRLIYYSQIVNDFQKGDIAEGYSVSREKKESFPLTVTSAQKNPTAFYLCASSPTTGFYEQYFGPGTRLTVT.

V is TRBV5-1 and J is TRBJ1-2, with D perhaps TRBD1 (6 bases). CDR3 length: 14 amino acids. V shed 0 bases and J shed 6 bases, with 12 bases lying between them. CDR1 and CDR2 (germline): SGHRS, YFSETQ. CDR3 in DNA: TGCGCCAGCAGCTTGGCCGGCAGGGGTGATGGCTACACCTTC. The encoded protein is CASSLAGRGDGYTF.